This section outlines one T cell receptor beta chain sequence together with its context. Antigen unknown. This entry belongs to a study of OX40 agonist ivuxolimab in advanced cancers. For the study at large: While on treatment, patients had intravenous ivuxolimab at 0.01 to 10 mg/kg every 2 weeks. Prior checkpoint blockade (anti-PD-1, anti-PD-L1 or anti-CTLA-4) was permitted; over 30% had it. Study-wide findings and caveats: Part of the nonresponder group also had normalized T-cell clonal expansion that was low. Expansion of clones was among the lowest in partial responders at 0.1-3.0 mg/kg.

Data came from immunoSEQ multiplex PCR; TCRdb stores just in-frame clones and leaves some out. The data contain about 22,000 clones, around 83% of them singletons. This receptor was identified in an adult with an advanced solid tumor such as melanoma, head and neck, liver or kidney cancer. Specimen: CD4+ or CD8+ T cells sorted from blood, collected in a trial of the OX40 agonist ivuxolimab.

The CDR3 DNA reads as TGTGCCACCAGCAGAGAAGGCAGGAGGGAGAGGGAGACCCAGTACTTC. Amino acids: CATSREGRRERETQYF. The rearrangement joins TRBV15 to TRBJ2-5; TRBD2 might be the D (6 bases). Germline CDR1 is LNHNV and CDR2 is YYDKDF (reference sequence). Trimming took off 0 bases at V and 5 bases at J, with 16 bases between the two ends. The CDR3 extends over 16 amino acids.